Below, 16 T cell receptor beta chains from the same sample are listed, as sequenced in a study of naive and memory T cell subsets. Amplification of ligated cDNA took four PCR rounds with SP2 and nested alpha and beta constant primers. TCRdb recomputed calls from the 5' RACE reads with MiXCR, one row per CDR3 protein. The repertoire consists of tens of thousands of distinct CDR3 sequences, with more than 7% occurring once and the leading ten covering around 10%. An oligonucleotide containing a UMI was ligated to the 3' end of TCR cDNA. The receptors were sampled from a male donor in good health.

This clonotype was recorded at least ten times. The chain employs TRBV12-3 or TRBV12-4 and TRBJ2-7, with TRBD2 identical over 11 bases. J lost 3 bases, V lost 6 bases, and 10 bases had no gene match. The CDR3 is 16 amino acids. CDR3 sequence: CASSHFGLAGLYEQYF. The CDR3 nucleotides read TGTGCCAGCAGCCATTTCGGACTAGCGGGCCTCTACGAGCAGTACTTC.

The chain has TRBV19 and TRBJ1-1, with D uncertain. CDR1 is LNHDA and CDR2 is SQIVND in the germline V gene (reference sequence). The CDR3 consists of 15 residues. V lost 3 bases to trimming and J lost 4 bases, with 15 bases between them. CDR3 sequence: CASSMGKKGGTEAFF. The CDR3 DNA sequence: TGTGCCAGTAGTATGGGGAAGAAGGGAGGCACTGAAGCTTTCTTT.

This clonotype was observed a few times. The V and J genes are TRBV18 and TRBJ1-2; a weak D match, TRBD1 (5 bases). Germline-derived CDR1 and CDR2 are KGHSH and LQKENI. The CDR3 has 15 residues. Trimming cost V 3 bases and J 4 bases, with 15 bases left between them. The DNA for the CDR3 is TGTGCCAGCTCACCGACCCAGGGAGACGGCTATGGCTACACCTTC. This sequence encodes CASSPTQGDGYGYTF.

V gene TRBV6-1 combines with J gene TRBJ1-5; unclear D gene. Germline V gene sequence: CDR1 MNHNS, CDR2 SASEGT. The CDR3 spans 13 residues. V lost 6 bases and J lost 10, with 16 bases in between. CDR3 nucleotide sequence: TGTGCCAGCAGCCCCGTCCCGGGGTTACCCCAGCATTTT. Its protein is CASSPVPGLPQHF.

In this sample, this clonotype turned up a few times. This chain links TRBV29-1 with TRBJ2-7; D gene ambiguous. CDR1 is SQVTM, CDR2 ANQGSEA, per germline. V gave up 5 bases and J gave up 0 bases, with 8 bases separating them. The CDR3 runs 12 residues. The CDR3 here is CSVKRSSYEQYF. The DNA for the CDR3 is TGCAGCGTTAAACGGAGCTCCTACGAGCAGTACTTC.

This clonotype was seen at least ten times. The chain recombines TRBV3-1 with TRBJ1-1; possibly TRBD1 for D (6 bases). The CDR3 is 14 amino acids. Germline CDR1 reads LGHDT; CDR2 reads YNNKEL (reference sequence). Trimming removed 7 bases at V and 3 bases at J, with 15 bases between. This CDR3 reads CASTVWRGDTEAFF. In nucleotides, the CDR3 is TGTGCCAGCACTGTATGGAGGGGGGACACTGAAGCTTTCTTT.

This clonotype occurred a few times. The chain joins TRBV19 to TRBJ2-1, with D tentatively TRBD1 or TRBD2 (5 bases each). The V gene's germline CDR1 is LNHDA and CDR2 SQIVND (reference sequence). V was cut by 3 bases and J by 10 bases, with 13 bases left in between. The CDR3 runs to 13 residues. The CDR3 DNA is TGTGCCAGTAGTATCCGGGGCCCGGTGGAGCAGTTCTTC. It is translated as CASSIRGPVEQFF. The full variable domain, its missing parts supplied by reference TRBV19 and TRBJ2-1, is DGGITQSPKYLFRKEGQNVTLSCEQNLNHDAMYWYRQDPGQGLRLIYYSQIVNDFQKGDIAEGYSVSREKKESFPLTVTSAQKNPTAFYLCASSIRGPVEQFFGPGTRLTVL.

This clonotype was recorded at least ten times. This CDR3 reads CASSMNLANGAGELFF. CDR3 nucleotide sequence: TGCGCCAGCAGCATGAACCTAGCTAACGGAGCCGGGGAGCTGTTTTTT. The chain employs TRBV5-1 and TRBJ2-2; D is possibly TRBD2 (5 bases). The CDR3 sequence is 16 residues long. V was pared by 4 bases and J by 6 bases, with 19 bases between. Germline assignment: CDR1 SGHRS and CDR2 YFSETQ.

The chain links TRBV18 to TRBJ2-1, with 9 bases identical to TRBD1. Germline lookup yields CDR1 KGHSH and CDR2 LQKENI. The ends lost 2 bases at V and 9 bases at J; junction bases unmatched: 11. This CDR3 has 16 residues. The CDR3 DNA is TGTGCCAGCTCACCAGGATTGGGACAGGGTGTAGGTGAGCAGTTCTTC. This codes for CASSPGLGQGVGEQFF.

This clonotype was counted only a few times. DNA for the CDR3: TGTGCCAGCACCCCTCTCGGCAGGGGGCCCTCTGGAAACACCATATATTTT. Translating it yields CASTPLGRGPSGNTIYF. The chain links TRBV11-2 to TRBJ1-3, with 8 bases that match TRBD1. Germline V gene data show CDR1 as SGHAT and CDR2 as FQNNGV. The CDR3 spans 17 residues. The V gene end was trimmed by 7 bases and the J gene end by 0 bases; junction bases not matched to a gene: 11.

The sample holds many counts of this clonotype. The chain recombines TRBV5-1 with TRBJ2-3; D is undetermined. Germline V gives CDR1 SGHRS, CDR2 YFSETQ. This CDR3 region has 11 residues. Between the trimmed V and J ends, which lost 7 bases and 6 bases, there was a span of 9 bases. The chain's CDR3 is CASPGSDTQYF. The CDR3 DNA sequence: TGCGCCAGCCCAGGCAGCGATACGCAGTATTTT.

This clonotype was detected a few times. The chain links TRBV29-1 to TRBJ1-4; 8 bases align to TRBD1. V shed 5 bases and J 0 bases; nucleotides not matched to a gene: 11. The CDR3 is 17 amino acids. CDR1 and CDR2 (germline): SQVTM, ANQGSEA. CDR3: CSVRTGTSWTTNEKLFF. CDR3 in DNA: TGCAGCGTTCGGACAGGGACCAGCTGGACAACTAATGAAAAACTGTTTTTT.

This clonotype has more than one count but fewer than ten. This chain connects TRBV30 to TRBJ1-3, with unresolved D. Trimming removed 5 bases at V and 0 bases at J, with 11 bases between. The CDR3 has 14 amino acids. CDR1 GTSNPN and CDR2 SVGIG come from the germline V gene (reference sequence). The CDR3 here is CAWGVGSSGNTIYF. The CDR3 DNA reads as TGTGCCTGGGGGGTGGGGTCCTCTGGAAACACCATATATTTT.

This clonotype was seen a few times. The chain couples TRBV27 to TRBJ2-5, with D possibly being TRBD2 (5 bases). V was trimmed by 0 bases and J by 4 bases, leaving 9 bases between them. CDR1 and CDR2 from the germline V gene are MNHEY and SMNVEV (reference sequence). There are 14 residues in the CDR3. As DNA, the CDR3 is TGTGCCAGCAGTTTATCGGCGGGCCGAGAGACCCAGTACTTC. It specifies CASSLSAGRETQYF.

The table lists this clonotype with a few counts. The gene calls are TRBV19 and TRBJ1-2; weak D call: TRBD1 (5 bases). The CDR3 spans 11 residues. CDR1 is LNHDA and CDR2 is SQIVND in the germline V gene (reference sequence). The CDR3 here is CAAQANYGYTF. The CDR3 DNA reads TGTGCGGCACAGGCTAACTATGGCTACACCTTC.

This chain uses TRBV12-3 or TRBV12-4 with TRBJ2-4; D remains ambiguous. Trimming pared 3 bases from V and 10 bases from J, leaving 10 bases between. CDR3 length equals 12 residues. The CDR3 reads CASSLSPGIQYF. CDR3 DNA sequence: TGTGCCAGCAGTTTGTCCCCCGGTATTCAGTACTTC.